The 15 T cell receptor beta chains below were found in one sample sequenced in a study of blood T cells in healthy people across ages. A J-beta primer mix and a sample-barcoded 5' primer were used in a second PCR of about 7 to 12 cycles. A single record per CDR3 protein comes from TCRdb applying MiXCR to the 5' RACE reads. The sample lists about 780,000 distinct CDR3 sequences, around 24% occurring once. Another study also made use of these data, one on T cells of mothers and their children.

The specimen was blood. All receptors come from a boy aged 10-17 years in good health.

The V gene is TRBV4-1, the J gene TRBJ2-2; the D call may be TRBD1 or TRBD2 (6 bases each). V was cut by 3 bases and J by 6 bases, with 14 bases left in between. The CDR3 runs 15 residues. Germline V gene data show CDR1 as MGHRA and CDR2 as YSYEKL. The CDR3 reads CASSQIYREAGELFF. For the CDR3, the DNA is TGCGCCAGCAGCCAGATCTACAGGGAGGCCGGGGAGCTGTTTTTT.

The chain couples TRBV6-2 or TRBV6-3 to TRBJ1-2, with D unresolved. The CDR3 contains 12 residues. Trimming took 2 bases from V and 8 from J, leaving 9 bases between them. CDR1 is MNHEY, CDR2 SVGEGT, per germline. The CDR3 protein is CASSYNVLGYTF. In DNA form, the CDR3 reads TGTGCCAGCAGTTACAACGTGCTCGGCTACACCTTC.

The chain uses TRBV29-1 and TRBJ1-1; 11 bases match TRBD1. With V trimmed by 8 bases and J by 7 bases, 3 bases remained unmatched. The CDR3 is 11 residues long. From germline, CDR1 is SQVTM and CDR2 ANQGSEA. CDR3 coding DNA: TGCAGCTCGGGACAGGGGGGTGAAGCTTTCTTT. Amino acid sequence: CSSGQGGEAFF.

The chain couples TRBV29-1 to TRBJ2-5, with 11 bases that match TRBD2. The assigned J gene may be wrong: the sequence end matches TRBJ2-7 better. The germline V gene encodes CDR1 SQVTM and CDR2 ANQGSEA. The CDR3 is made up of 15 amino acids. CDR3 DNA: TGCAGCGTTCCAGATACTAGCGGGGGTACCTACGAGCAGTACTTC. This sequence encodes CSVPDTSGGTYEQYF.

This chain links TRBV20-1 with TRBJ1-2; the D is unclear. The CDR3 runs to 16 residues. Between the trimmed V and J ends, which lost 6 bases and 4 bases, there was a span of 24 bases. Germline V CDR1 and CDR2: DFQATT, SNEGSKA (reference sequence). The CDR3 DNA reads TGCAGTGCGACCCGCTGGACTGGAAGCCATGGCTATGGCTACACCTTC. Its translation: CSATRWTGSHGYGYTF.

The chain employs TRBV6-6 and TRBJ2-3, with 9 bases matching TRBD2. The germline CDR1 and CDR2 sequences are MNHNY and SVGAGI (reference sequence). The CDR3 loop spans 17 amino acids. The J segment lost 1 base and the V segment lost 6 bases, leaving 11 bases of the junction unmatched. DNA for the CDR3: TGTGCCAGCAGACGACCCGAAATAGCGGGGGGCACAGATACGCAGTATTTT. As protein: CASRRPEIAGGTDTQYF.

The rearrangement links TRBV19 to TRBJ2-7, with 7 bases aligning to TRBD2. This CDR3 has 14 amino acids. The V and J ends lost 4 bases and 2 bases, in that order; junction bases with no gene match: 5. Germline CDR1 is LNHDA and CDR2 is SQIVND (reference sequence). CDR3 residues: CASSTGLFTYEQYF. CDR3 nucleotide sequence: TGTGCCAGTAGTACGGGACTATTCACCTACGAGCAGTACTTC. The entire variable domain, with the rest obtained from reference TRBV19 and TRBJ2-7, is as follows: DGGITQSPKYLFRKEGQNVTLSCEQNLNHDAMYWYRQDPGQGLRLIYYSQIVNDFQKGDIAEGYSVSREKKESFPLTVTSAQKNPTAFYLCASSTGLFTYEQYFGPGTRLTVT.

The rearrangement joins TRBV7-2 to TRBJ2-7; 9 bases map to TRBD2. This CDR3 region has 16 residues. V shed 5 bases and J 2 bases; nucleotides not matched to a gene: 10. Per the germline V gene, CDR1 is SGHTA and CDR2 is FQGNSA. CDR3 in DNA: TGTGCCAGCAGCCTATCGACTAGCGGAATTCCCTACGAGCAGTACTTC. Its translation: CASSLSTSGIPYEQYF.

The table lists this clonotype with a few counts. This chain uses TRBV3-1 with TRBJ1-1, with no clear D. Trimming removed 4 bases at V and 12 bases at J, with 12 bases between. CDR3 length: 11 amino acids. Germline V gives CDR1 LGHDT, CDR2 YNNKEL (reference sequence). CDR3: CASSRLGRTFF. In DNA form, the CDR3 reads TGTGCCAGCAGCCGGTTGGGCCGAACTTTCTTT.

This clonotype was seen a handful of times. This chain links TRBV29-1 with TRBJ1-2, with TRBD1 matching 8 bases. The CDR3 consists of 12 residues. After removal of 4 bases from V and 7 bases from J, the junction contained 5 bases not matched to a gene. Germline CDR1 and CDR2: SQVTM and ANQGSEA. The CDR3 region is CSVVGRGPGYTF. The CDR3 DNA reads TGCAGCGTTGTCGGCAGGGGGCCTGGCTACACCTTC.

This clonotype came up a few times. This chain links TRBV29-1 with TRBJ1-1; perhaps TRBD1 as D (5 bases). V dropped 6 bases and J dropped 4 bases, with 6 bases sitting between them. The CDR3 sequence is 10 residues long. Germline V lookup: CDR1 SQVTM, CDR2 ANQGSEA. The CDR3 DNA sequence: TGCAGCGTCAGGGTCACTGAAGCTTTCTTT. Translated, it gives CSVRVTEAFF.

The table lists this clonotype with a count of one. The chain links TRBV29-1 to TRBJ2-5, with D perhaps matching TRBD1 or TRBD2 (5 bases each). CDR3 length: 12 residues. V was pared by 6 bases and J by 2 bases, with 10 bases between. Per germline, CDR1 SQVTM and CDR2 ANQGSEA. Here the CDR3 reads CSVGRPQETQYF. Here the CDR3 DNA reads TGCAGCGTGGGACGGCCACAAGAGACCCAGTACTTC.

This clonotype was seen only a few times. The rearrangement joins TRBV29-1 to TRBJ2-5, with 7 bases identical to TRBD2. Per germline, CDR1 SQVTM and CDR2 ANQGSEA. The CDR3 contains 13 residues. Trimming took 6 bases from V and 1 from J; bases not matched to a gene: 5. Here the CDR3 reads CSVARGTQETQYF. The CDR3 coding sequence is TGCAGCGTCGCGCGGGGGACCCAAGAGACCCAGTACTTC.

This chain joins TRBV6-6 and TRBJ2-5; D unclear. The DNA end is a closer match to TRBJ2-1, so the J assignment may be wrong. CDR3 length: 12 residues. The germline V gene encodes CDR1 MNHNY and CDR2 SVGAGI (reference sequence). The CDR3 DNA reads as TGTGCCAGCAGTTACAGCCTTAAAGAGCAGTTCTTC. It encodes CASSYSLKEQFF.

CDR3 region: CASSLSDVNTEAFF. CDR3 bases: TGTGCCAGCAGCCTTAGCGATGTAAACACTGAAGCTTTCTTT. V and J are TRBV3-1 and TRBJ1-1; the D is unclear. Germline values: CDR1 LGHDT, CDR2 YNNKEL (reference sequence). CDR3 length: 14 amino acids. V lost 4 bases to trimming and J lost 2 bases, with 11 bases between them.